These 14 T cell receptor beta chains came from one sample sequenced in a study of blood T cell repertoires in COVID-19. Here immunoSEQ multiplex PCR was the method, and the copy in TCRdb shows in-frame clones only, minus some. The data hold some 170,000 clones, with approximately 85% observed a single time. Sequencing used peripheral blood. These receptors were taken from a man aged 35-49 years with acute or convalescent COVID-19.

The chain links TRBV6-5 to TRBJ2-7, with 10 bases that match TRBD1. The CDR3 is 15 residues long. In germline, CDR1 is MNHEY, CDR2 SVGAGI. Germline trimming cut 2 bases from V and 2 bases from J; bases unmatched to any gene: 3. CDR3 loop: CASSYRDRGPYEQYF. In DNA form, the CDR3 reads TGTGCCAGCAGTTACAGGGACAGGGGACCCTACGAGCAGTACTTC.

The chain joins TRBV5-6 to TRBJ1-1; TRBD1 aligns across 8 bases. The length of the CDR3 is 13 residues. Losses at the gene ends were 4 bases for V and 14 bases for J; bases not matched to a gene: 13. In germline, CDR1 is SGHDT, CDR2 YYEEEE. The CDR3 protein is CASSPGTGDREFF. In DNA, the CDR3 is TGTGCCAGCAGCCCCGGGACAGGTGACAGGGAGTTCTTT.

The V gene is TRBV7-2, the J gene TRBJ2-3; D might be TRBD1 (5 bases). Trimming cost V 1 base and J 0 bases, with 11 bases left between them. This CDR3 has 16 residues. CDR1 and CDR2 (germline): SGHTA, FQGNSA. CDR3 DNA sequence: TGTGCCAGCAGCTTAGGATTTGGGGCGAGCACAGATACGCAGTATTTT. This gives the protein CASSLGFGASTDTQYF. Full variable domain (outside the CDR3, taken from reference TRBV7-2 and TRBJ2-3): GAGVSQSPSNKVTEKGKDVELRCDPISGHTALYWYRQSLGQGLEFLIYFQGNSAPDKSGLPSDRFSAERTGGSVSTLTIQRTQQEDSAVYLCASSLGFGASTDTQYFGPGTRLTVL.

The rearrangement uses TRBV4-3 and TRBJ2-4, with 10 bases aligning to TRBD2. Trimming took 0 bases from V and 2 from J; bases not matched to a gene: 7. The CDR3 is 18 residues long. The V gene's germline CDR1 is LGHNA and CDR2 YSLEER. CDR3 in amino acids: CASSQESPSGGPKNIQYF. In nucleotides, the CDR3 is TGCGCCAGCAGCCAAGAAAGCCCTAGCGGGGGTCCCAAAAACATTCAGTACTTC.

The chain carries TRBV4-1 and TRBJ2-1; D unresolved. CDR1 and CDR2 (germline): MGHRA, YSYEKL. This CDR3 comprises 15 residues. With 1 base removed from V and 2 bases from J, the gap between germline ends came to 9 bases. CDR3 DNA: TGCGCCAGCAGCCAAGCCCCAGACACCTACAATGAGCAGTTCTTC. Translating it yields CASSQAPDTYNEQFF.

The chain is built from TRBV11-2 and TRBJ2-7; D might be TRBD2 (6 bases). There are 15 residues in the CDR3. Looked up from germline, CDR1 is SGHAT and CDR2 is FQNNGV. Trimming removed 1 base from V and 2 bases from J, with 12 bases in between. The CDR3 bases are TGTGCCAGCAGCTTAGGGGGGGAGTTGACCTACGAGCAGTACTTC. This encodes CASSLGGELTYEQYF. Full variable domain (remainder filled in from reference TRBV11-2 and TRBJ2-7): EAGVAQSPRYKIIEKRQSVAFWCNPISGHATLYWYQQILGQGPKLLIQFQNNGVVDDSQLPKDRFSAERLKGVDSTLKIQPAKLEDSAVYLCASSLGGELTYEQYFGPGTRLTVT.

The chain uses TRBV7-3 and TRBJ1-6; possible D gene TRBD1, 6 bases. V gave up 5 bases and J gave up 9 bases, with 11 bases separating them. This CDR3 spans 13 amino acids. From germline, CDR1 is SGHTA and CDR2 FQGTGA. The CDR3 reads CASSTDRTSPLHF. In nucleotides, the CDR3 is TGTGCCAGCAGCACAGACAGGACTTCACCCCTCCACTTT.

The rearrangement joins TRBV9 to TRBJ1-1; 7 bases map to TRBD1. Trimming took 4 bases from V and 4 from J; bases not matched to a gene: 7. CDR1 SGDLS and CDR2 YYNGEE come from the germline V gene. CDR3 length equals 14 residues. The CDR3 loop reads CASSQGGRSTEAFF. The CDR3 DNA reads as TGTGCCAGCAGCCAAGGGGGCAGGAGCACTGAAGCTTTCTTT.

A single count supports this clone. The rearrangement links TRBV4-2 to TRBJ1-2; D uncertain. CDR3 size: 12 residues. V was cut by 1 base and J by 4 bases, with 4 bases left in between. Germline-derived CDR1 and CDR2 are LGHNA and YNFKEQ. The DNA of the CDR3 is TGTGCCAGCAGCCAAGTCGGCTATGGCTACACCTTC. The encoded protein is CASSQVGYGYTF.

The chain recombines TRBV5-6 with TRBJ2-5, with a possible D match to TRBD2 (5 bases). This CDR3 is built from 15 residues. Germline V lookup: CDR1 SGHDT, CDR2 YYEEEE. V was pared by 3 bases and J by 2 bases, with 14 bases between. The CDR3 is CASSSTGRGQETQYF. CDR3 sequence (DNA): TGTGCCAGCAGCTCAACCGGCCGGGGACAAGAGACCCAGTACTTC.

V is TRBV4-3 and J is TRBJ1-2; a possible D gene is TRBD1 (5 bases). Germline V lookup: CDR1 LGHNA, CDR2 YSLEER. The ends were cut back, 0 bases at V and 7 bases at J, with 15 bases in the middle. CDR3 size: 15 residues. The CDR3 here is CASSQEGGRRGGYTF. The CDR3 bases are TGCGCCAGCAGCCAAGAGGGAGGTAGGAGGGGTGGCTACACCTTC.

The chain recombines TRBV15 with TRBJ2-1; 10 nucleotides match TRBD1. The ends lost 4 bases at V and 5 bases at J; junction bases unmatched: 14. In germline, CDR1 is LNHNV, CDR2 YYDKDF (reference sequence). This CDR3 is built from 18 residues. CDR3 bases: TGTGCCACCAGCAACTACCAAAGGACAGGGGGGATAAACAATGAGCAGTTCTTC. This codes for CATSNYQRTGGINNEQFF.

Of note for this clone: One junction end does not reproduce the germline sequence, and a read error may be involved. The V call is TRBV7-2, the J call TRBJ1-2; the match to TRBD1 covers 8 bases. Germline CDR1 is SGHTA and CDR2 is FQGNSA. The CDR3 loop spans 16 amino acids. CDR3 region: CASTLGTGFSRYGYTF. In DNA form, the CDR3 reads TGTGCCAGCACCTTAGGGACAGGTTTTTCTCGCTATGGCTACACCTTC.

The chain uses TRBV5-5 and TRBJ1-5; D not certain. V lost 0 bases, J lost 5 bases, and 6 bases lay in between. The CDR3 totals 13 residues. Germline assignment: CDR1 SGHKS and CDR2 YYEKEE (reference sequence). DNA for the CDR3: TGTGCCAGCAGCTTGGAATTCTATCAGCCCCAGCATTTT. It translates to CASSLEFYQPQHF.